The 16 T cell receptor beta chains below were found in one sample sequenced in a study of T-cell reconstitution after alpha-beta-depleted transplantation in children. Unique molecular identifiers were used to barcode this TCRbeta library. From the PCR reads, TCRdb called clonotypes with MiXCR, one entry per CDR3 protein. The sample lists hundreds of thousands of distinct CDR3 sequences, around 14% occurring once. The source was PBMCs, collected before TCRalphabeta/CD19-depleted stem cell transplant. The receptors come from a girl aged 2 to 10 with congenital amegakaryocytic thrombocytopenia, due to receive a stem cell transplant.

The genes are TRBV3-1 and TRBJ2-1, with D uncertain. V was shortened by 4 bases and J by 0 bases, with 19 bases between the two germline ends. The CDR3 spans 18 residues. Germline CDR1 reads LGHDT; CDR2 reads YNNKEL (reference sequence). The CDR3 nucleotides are TGTGCCAGCAGCCTCACCCGGGTAAACCTTGGCTCCTACAATGAGCAGTTCTTC. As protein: CASSLTRVNLGSYNEQFF.

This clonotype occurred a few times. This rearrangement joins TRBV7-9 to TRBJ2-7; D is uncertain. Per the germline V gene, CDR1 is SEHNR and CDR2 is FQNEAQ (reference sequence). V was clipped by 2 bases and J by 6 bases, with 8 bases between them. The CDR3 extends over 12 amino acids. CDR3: CASSLIPAEQYF. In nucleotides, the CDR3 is TGTGCCAGCAGCTTAATTCCGGCCGAGCAGTACTTC. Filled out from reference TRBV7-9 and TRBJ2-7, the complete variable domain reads DTGVSQNPRHKITKRGQNVTFRCDPISEHNRLYWYRQTLGQGPEFLTYFQNEAQLEKSRLLSDRFSAERPKGSFSTLEIQRTEQGDSAMYLCASSLIPAEQYFGPGTRLTVT.

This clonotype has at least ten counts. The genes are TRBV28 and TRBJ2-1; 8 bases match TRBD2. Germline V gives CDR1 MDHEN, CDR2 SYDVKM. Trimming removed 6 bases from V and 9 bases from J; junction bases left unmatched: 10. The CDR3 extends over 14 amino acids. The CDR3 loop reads CASRATGGPFEQFF. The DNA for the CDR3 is TGTGCCAGCAGGGCGACGGGAGGGCCCTTTGAGCAGTTCTTC.

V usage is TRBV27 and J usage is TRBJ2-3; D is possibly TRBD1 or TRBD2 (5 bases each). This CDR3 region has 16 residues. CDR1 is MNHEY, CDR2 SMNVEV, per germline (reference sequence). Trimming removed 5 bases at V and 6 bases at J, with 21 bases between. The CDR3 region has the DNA TGTGCCAGCAGTCCTCACACCGGGGCTAATCGGGATACGCAGTATTTT. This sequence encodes CASSPHTGANRDTQYF.

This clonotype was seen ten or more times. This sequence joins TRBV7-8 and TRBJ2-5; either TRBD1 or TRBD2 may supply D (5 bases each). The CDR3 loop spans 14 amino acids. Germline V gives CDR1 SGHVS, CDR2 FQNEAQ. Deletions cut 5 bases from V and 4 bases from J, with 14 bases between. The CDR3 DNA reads TGTGCCAGCAGCACGGACACGGCGGGAGAGACCCAGTACTTC. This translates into CASSTDTAGETQYF.

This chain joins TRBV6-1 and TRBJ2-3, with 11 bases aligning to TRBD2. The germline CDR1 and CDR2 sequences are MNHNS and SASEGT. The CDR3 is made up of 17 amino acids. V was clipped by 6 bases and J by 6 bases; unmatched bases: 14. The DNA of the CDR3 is TGTGCCAGCAGACCCGGGACTAGCGGTACCTATGGGGATACGCAGTATTTT. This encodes CASRPGTSGTYGDTQYF.

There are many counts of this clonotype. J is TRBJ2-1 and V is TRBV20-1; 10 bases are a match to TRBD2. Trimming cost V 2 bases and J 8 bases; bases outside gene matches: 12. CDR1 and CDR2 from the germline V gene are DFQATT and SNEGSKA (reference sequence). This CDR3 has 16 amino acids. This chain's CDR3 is CSARSEASGSLDEQFF. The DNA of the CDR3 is TGCAGTGCTAGATCGGAGGCTAGCGGGAGTTTGGATGAGCAGTTCTTC.

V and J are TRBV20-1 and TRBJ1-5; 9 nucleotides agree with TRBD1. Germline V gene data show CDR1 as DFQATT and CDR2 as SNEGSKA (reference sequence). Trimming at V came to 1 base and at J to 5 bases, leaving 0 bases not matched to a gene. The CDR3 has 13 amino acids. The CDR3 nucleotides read TGCAGTGCTAGAGGACAGGGGGATCAGCCCCAGCATTTT. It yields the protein CSARGQGDQPQHF.

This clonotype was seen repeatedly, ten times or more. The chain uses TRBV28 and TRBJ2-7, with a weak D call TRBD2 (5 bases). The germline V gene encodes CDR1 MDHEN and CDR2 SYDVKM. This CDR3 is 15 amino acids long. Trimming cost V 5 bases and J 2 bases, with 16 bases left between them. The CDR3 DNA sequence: TGTGCCAGCAGTCGCCAACCCCCCGGGGCCTACGAGCAGTACTTC. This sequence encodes CASSRQPPGAYEQYF.

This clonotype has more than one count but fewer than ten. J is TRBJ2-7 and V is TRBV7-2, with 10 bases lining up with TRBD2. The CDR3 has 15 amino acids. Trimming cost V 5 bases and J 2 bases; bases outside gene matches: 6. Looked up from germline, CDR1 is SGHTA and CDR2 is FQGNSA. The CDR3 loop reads CASSPLGLATYEQYF. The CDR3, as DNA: TGTGCCAGCAGCCCACTGGGACTAGCGACCTACGAGCAGTACTTC. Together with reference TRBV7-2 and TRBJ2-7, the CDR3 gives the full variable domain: GAGVSQSPSNKVTEKGKDVELRCDPISGHTALYWYRQSLGQGLEFLIYFQGNSAPDKSGLPSDRFSAERTGGSVSTLTIQRTQQEDSAVYLCASSPLGLATYEQYFGPGTRLTVT.

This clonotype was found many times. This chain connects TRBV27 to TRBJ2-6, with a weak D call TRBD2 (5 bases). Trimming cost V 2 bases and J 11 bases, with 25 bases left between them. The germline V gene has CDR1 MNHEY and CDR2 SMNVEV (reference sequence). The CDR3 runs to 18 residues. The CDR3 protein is CASSLKFVSLFAGDVLTF. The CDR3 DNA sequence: TGTGCCAGCAGTTTAAAGTTCGTCAGTCTCTTTGCGGGCGACGTCCTGACTTTC.

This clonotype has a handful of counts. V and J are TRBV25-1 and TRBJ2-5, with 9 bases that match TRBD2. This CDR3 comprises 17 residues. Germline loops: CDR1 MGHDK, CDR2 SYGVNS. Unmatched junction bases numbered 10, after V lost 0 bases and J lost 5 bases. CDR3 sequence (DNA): TGTGCCAGCAGTGAATATGGCGGGAGGGCAGGGAGTGAGACCCAGTACTTC. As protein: CASSEYGGRAGSETQYF. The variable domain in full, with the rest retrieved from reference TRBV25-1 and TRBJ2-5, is EADIYQTPRYLVIGTGKKITLECSQTMGHDKMYWYQQDPGMELHLIHYSYGVNSTEKGDLSSESTVSRIRTEHFPLTLESARPSHTSQYLCASSEYGGRAGSETQYFGPGTRLLVL.

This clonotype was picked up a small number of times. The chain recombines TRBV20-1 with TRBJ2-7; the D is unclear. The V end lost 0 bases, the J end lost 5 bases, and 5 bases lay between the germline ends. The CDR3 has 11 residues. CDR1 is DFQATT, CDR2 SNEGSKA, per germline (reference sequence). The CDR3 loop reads CSARDLHEQYF. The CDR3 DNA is TGCAGTGCTAGAGATCTGCACGAGCAGTACTTC.

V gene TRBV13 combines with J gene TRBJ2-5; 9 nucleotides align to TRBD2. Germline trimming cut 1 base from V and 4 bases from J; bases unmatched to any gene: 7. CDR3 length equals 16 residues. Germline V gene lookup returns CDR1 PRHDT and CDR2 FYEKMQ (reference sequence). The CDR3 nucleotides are TGTGCCAGCAGCTTAGCAGCGGGAGGTCCCCCAGAGACCCAGTACTTC. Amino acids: CASSLAAGGPPETQYF. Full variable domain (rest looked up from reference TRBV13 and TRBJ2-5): AAGVIQSPRHLIKEKRETATLKCYPIPRHDTVYWYQQGPGQDPQFLISFYEKMQSDKGSIPDRFSAQQFSDYHSELNMSSLELGDSALYFCASSLAAGGPPETQYFGPGTRLLVL.

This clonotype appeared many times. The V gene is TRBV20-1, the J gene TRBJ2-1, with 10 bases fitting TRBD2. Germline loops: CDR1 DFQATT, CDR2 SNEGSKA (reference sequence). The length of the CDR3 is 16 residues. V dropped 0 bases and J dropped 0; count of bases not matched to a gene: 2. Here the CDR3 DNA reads TGCAGTGCTAGAGATCCTAGCGGGAGCTCCTACAATGAGCAGTTCTTC. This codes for CSARDPSGSSYNEQFF.

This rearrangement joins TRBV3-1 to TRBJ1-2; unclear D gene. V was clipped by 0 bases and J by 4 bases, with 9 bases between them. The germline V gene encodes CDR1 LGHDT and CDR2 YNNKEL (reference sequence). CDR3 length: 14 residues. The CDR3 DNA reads TGTGCCAGCAGCCAAGATGTGGCAGTCTATGGCTACACCTTC. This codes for CASSQDVAVYGYTF.